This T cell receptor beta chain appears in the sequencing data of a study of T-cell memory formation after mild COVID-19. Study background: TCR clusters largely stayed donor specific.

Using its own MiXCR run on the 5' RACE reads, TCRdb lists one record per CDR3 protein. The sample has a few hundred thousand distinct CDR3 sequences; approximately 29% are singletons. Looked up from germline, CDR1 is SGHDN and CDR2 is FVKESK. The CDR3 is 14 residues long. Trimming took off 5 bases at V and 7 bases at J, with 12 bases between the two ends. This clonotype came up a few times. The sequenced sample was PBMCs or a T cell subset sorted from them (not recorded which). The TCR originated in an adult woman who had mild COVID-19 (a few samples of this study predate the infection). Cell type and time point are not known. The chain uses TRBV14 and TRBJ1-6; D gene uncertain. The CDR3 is CASSGPGFNSPLHF. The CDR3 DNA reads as TGTGCCAGCAGCGGACCGGGATTCAATTCACCCCTCCACTTT.